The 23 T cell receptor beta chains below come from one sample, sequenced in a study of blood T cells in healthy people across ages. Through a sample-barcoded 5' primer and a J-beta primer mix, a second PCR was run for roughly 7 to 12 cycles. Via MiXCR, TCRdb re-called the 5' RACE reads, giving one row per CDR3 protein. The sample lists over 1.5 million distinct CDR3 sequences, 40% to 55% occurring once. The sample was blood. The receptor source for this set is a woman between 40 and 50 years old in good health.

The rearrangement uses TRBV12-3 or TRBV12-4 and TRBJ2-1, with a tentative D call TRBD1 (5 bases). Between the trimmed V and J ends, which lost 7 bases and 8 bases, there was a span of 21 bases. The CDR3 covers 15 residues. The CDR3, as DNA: TGTGCCAGCACCGCGACCGGACACAGACCCGATGAGCAGTTCTTC. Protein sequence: CASTATGHRPDEQFF.

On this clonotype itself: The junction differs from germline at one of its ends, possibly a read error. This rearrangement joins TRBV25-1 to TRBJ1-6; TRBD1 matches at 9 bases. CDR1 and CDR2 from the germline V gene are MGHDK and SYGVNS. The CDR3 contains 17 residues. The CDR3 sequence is CAGSEPGGTGNNSPLHF. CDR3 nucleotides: TGTGCCGGCAGTGAACCTGGGGGGACAGGGAATAATTCACCCCTCCACTTT.

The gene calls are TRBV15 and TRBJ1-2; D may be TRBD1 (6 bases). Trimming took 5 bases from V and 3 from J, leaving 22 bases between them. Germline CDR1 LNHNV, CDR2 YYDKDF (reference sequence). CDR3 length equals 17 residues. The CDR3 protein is CATSPNPTGTRYYGYTF. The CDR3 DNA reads TGTGCCACCAGCCCAAACCCTACAGGGACTCGATACTATGGCTACACCTTC.

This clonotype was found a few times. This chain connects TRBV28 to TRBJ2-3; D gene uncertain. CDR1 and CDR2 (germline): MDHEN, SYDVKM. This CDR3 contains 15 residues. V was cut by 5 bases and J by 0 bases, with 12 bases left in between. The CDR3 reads CASSPNLISTDTQYF. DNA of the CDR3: TGTGCCAGCAGTCCAAACCTCATAAGCACAGATACGCAGTATTTT.

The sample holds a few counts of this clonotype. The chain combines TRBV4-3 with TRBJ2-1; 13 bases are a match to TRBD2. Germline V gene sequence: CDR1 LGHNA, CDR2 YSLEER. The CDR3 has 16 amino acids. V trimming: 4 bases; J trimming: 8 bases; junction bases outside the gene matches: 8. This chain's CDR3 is CASSRLGLAGAHEQFF. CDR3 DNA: TGCGCCAGCAGCCGATTAGGACTAGCGGGGGCGCATGAGCAGTTCTTC.

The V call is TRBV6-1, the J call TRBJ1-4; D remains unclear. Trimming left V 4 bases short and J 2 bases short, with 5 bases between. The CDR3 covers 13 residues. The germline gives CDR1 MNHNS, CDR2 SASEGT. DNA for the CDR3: TGTGCCAGCAGTGCCCAGACTAATGAAAAACTGTTTTTT. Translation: CASSAQTNEKLFF.

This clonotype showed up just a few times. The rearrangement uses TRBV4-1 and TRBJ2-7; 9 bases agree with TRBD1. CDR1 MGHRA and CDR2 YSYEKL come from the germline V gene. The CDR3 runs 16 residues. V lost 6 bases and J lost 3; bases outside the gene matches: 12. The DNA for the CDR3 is TGCGCCAGCAGTCAATTACCGGGACAGGGCTACTACGAGCAGTACTTC. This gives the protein CASSQLPGQGYYEQYF.

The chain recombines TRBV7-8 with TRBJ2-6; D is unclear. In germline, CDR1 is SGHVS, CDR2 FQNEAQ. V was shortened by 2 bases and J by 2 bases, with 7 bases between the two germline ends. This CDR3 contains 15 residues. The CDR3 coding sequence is TGTGCCAGCAGCTTATCTCCACCTGGGGCCAACGTCCTGACTTTC. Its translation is CASSLSPPGANVLTF.

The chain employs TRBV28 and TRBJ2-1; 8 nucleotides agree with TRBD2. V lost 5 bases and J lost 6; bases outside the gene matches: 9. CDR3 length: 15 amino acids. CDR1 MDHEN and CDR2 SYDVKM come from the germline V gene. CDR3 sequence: CASSPRTSRLNEQFF. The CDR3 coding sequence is TGTGCCAGCAGTCCCCGGACTAGCCGACTCAATGAGCAGTTCTTC. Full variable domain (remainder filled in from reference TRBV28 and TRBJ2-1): DVKVTQSSRYLVKRTGEKVFLECVQDMDHENMFWYRQDPGLGLRLIYFSYDVKMKEKGDIPEGYSVSREKKERFSLILESASTNQTSMYLCASSPRTSRLNEQFFGPGTRLTVL.

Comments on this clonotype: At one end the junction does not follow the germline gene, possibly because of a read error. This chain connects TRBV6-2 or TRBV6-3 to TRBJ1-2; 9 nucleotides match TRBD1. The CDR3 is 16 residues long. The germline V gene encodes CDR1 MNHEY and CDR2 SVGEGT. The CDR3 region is CAGRSSPGTGNYGYTF. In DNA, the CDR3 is TGTGCCGGCAGGTCGTCGCCCGGGACAGGGAACTATGGCTACACCTTC.

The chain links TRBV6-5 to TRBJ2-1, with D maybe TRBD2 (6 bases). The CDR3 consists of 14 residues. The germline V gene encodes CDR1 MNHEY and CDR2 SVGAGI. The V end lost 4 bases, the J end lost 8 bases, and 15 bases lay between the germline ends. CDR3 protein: CASSLVEGRDEQFF. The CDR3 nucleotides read TGTGCCAGCAGTTTGGTGGAGGGTCGTGATGAGCAGTTCTTC.

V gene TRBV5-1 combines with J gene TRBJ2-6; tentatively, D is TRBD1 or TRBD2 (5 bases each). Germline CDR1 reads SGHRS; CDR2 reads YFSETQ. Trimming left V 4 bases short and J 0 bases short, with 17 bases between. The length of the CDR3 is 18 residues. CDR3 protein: CASSDPRDGGSGANVLTF. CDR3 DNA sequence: TGCGCCAGCAGCGATCCCCGGGACGGCGGCTCTGGGGCCAACGTCCTGACTTTC.

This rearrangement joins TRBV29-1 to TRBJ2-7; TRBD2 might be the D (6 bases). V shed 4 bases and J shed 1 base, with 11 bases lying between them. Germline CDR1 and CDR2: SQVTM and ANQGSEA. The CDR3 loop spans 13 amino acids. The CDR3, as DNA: TGCAGCGTTGGGGCGGGAAGATCCTACGAGCAGTACTTC. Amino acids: CSVGAGRSYEQYF.

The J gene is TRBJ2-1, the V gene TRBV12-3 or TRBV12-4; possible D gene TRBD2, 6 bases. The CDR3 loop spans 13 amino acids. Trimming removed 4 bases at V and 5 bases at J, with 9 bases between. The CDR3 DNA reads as TGTGCCAGCAGTTGGACTACCCACAATGAGCAGTTCTTC. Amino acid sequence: CASSWTTHNEQFF.

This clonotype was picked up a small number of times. CDR3 bases: TGTGCCAGCAGTTACAGCCAGGGGACTACCTACGAGCAGTACTTC. This encodes CASSYSQGTTYEQYF. The V and J genes are TRBV6-6 and TRBJ2-7; a possible D gene is TRBD2 (7 bases). The germline V and J ends were trimmed by 2 bases and 2 bases, with 13 bases remaining between them. Per germline, CDR1 MNHNY and CDR2 SVGAGI (reference sequence). The CDR3 spans 15 residues.

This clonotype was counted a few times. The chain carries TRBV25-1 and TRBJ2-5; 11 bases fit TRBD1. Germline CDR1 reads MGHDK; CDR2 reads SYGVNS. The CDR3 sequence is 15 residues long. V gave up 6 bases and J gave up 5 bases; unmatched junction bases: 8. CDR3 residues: CASSPGTGGWETQYF. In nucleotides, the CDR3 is TGTGCCAGCAGCCCCGGGACAGGGGGGTGGGAGACCCAGTACTTC.

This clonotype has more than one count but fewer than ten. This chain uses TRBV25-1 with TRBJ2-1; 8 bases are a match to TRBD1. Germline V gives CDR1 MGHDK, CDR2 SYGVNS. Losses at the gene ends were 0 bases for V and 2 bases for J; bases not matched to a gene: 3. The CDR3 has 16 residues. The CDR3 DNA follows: TGTGCCAGCAGTGAATATAGGGACAGGACCTACAATGAGCAGTTCTTC. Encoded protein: CASSEYRDRTYNEQFF.

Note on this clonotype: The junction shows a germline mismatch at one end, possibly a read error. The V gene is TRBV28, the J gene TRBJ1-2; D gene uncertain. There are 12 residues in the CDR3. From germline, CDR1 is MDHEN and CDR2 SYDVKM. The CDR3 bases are TGTGCCAGCAGTTTATTGGGCTATGGCTGCACCTTC. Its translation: CASSLLGYGCTF.

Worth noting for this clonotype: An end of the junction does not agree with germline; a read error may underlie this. The CDR3 DNA reads TGTGCCAGCAGTCGACTAGTGGGACAAACAGATGCGCAGTATTTT. Its protein product is CASSRLVGQTDAQYF. The chain is built from TRBV12-3 or TRBV12-4 and TRBJ2-3, with D possibly called TRBD1 or TRBD2 (6 bases each). CDR3 length equals 15 residues.

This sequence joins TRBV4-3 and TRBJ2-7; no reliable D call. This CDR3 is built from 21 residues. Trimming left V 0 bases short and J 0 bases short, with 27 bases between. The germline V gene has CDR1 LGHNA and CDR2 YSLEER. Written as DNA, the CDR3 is TGCGCCAGCAGCCAAGACCTGACGCCTCAATCGCTCCTGCCCCTCTCCTACGAGCAGTACTTC. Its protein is CASSQDLTPQSLLPLSYEQYF.

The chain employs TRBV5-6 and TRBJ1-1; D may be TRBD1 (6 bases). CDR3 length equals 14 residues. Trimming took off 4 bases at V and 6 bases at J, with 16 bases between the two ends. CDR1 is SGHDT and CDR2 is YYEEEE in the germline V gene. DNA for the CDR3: TGTGCCAGCAGCGTGTGGACGGGGGGCGCTGAAGCTTTCTTT. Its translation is CASSVWTGGAEAFF.

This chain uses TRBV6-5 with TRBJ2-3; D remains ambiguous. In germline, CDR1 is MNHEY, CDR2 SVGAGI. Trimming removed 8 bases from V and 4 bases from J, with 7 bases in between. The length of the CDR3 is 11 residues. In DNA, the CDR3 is TGTGCCAGCCATGGAGCAGATACGCAGTATTTT. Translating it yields CASHGADTQYF.

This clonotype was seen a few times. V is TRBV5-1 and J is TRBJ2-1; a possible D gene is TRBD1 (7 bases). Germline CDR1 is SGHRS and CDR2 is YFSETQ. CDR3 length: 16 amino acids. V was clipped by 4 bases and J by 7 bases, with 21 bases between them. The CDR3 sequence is CASSGGTVKIGNEQFF. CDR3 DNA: TGCGCCAGCAGCGGGGGGACAGTTAAGATTGGGAATGAGCAGTTCTTC.